One and the same sample provided the 21 T cell receptor beta chains below, sequenced in a study of blood T cell repertoires in COVID-19. TCRdb keeps only in-frame clones here, not all; method: immunoSEQ multiplex PCR. The data contain roughly 160,000 clones, roughly 84% of them singletons. The sample comprised PBMCs or T cells enriched from blood (not recorded which). These receptors came from a woman in her fifties or sixties who had recovered from COVID-19.

Comments on this clone: At one of its ends the junction is not consistent with the germline gene, which may arise from a read error. The V and J genes are TRBV2 and TRBJ1-2, with unresolved D. Germline V CDR1 and CDR2: SNHLY, FYNNEI. The CDR3 totals 12 residues. The CDR3 is CASREGWEGYTF. In DNA form, the CDR3 reads TGTGCCAGCAGGGAAGGATGGGAGGGCTACACCTTC.

J is TRBJ2-2 and V is TRBV5-1; 9 bases align to TRBD1. This CDR3 is 15 amino acids long. Germline values: CDR1 SGHRS, CDR2 YFSETQ. The V segment lost 10 bases and the J segment 7 bases; nucleotides outside the gene matches: 14. Here the CDR3 DNA reads TGCGCCTCCAACCATGGGACAGGGAAGGACGGGGAGCTGTTTTTT. It yields the protein CASNHGTGKDGELFF.

The chain combines TRBV19 with TRBJ2-2, with D unclear. Deletions cut 3 bases from V and 0 bases from J, with 8 bases between. Germline CDR1 reads LNHDA; CDR2 reads SQIVND (reference sequence). The CDR3 is 15 amino acids. The CDR3 nucleotides read TGTGCCAGTAGTATGGCAGGCGCGAACACCGGGGAGCTGTTTTTT. It encodes CASSMAGANTGELFF. The variable domain in full, completed from reference TRBV19 and TRBJ2-2, reads DGGITQSPKYLFRKEGQNVTLSCEQNLNHDAMYWYRQDPGQGLRLIYYSQIVNDFQKGDIAEGYSVSREKKESFPLTVTSAQKNPTAFYLCASSMAGANTGELFFGEGSRLTVL.

The chain combines TRBV7-9 with TRBJ2-3, with 14 bases aligning to TRBD2. Losses at the gene ends were 5 bases for V and 4 bases for J; bases not matched to a gene: 5. Germline V gene sequence: CDR1 SEHNR, CDR2 FQNEAQ (reference sequence). The CDR3 has 16 amino acids. Here the CDR3 DNA reads TGTGCCAGCAGCACGGGACTAGCGGGAGTGGCAGATACGCAGTATTTT. The encoded protein is CASSTGLAGVADTQYF.

The V and J genes are TRBV12-5 and TRBJ2-7; unclear D gene. V was clipped by 2 bases and J by 0 bases, with 8 bases between them. The CDR3 is made up of 14 amino acids. From germline, CDR1 is LGHNT and CDR2 FRNRAP. This chain's CDR3 is CASGLRLDSYEQYF. As DNA, the CDR3 is TGTGCTAGTGGTTTGAGGCTAGACTCCTACGAGCAGTACTTC. Together with reference TRBV12-5 and TRBJ2-7, the CDR3 gives the full variable domain: DARVTQTPRHKVTEMGQEVTMRCQPILGHNTVFWYRQTMMQGLELLAYFRNRAPLDDSGMPKDRFSAEMPDATLATLKIQPSEPRDSAVYFCASGLRLDSYEQYFGPGTRLTVT.

This sequence joins TRBV11-2 and TRBJ1-2; D is undetermined. The CDR3 contains 14 residues. V dropped 2 bases and J dropped 5 bases, with 12 bases sitting between them. Germline V gene data show CDR1 as SGHAT and CDR2 as FQNNGV. The CDR3 sequence: CASSLIAGRYGYTF. The CDR3 nucleotides are TGTGCCAGCAGCTTAATCGCTGGGAGGTATGGCTACACCTTC.

J is TRBJ1-1 and V is TRBV18; D might be TRBD1 (5 bases). The CDR3 consists of 14 residues. Germline V gene data show CDR1 as KGHSH and CDR2 as LQKENI. Between the trimmed V and J ends, which lost 6 bases and 1 base, there was a span of 12 bases. The CDR3 region is CASSRTGWNTEAFF. In nucleotides, the CDR3 is TGTGCCAGCTCCCGAACAGGTTGGAACACTGAAGCTTTCTTT.

This clone was seen a single time. The V and J genes are TRBV3-1 (or the pseudogene TRBV3-2) and TRBJ2-1; 12 positions match TRBD2. The CDR3 loop spans 17 amino acids. Losses at the gene ends were 4 bases for V and 3 bases for J; bases not matched to a gene: 7. The germline gives CDR1 LGHDT, CDR2 YNNKEL (reference sequence). The CDR3 reads CASSRRLAGVSYNEQFF. The CDR3 DNA sequence: TGTGCCAGCAGCCGAAGACTAGCGGGAGTAAGCTACAATGAGCAGTTCTTC.

The chain employs TRBV5-1 and TRBJ2-7; TRBD2 matches 9 bases. Trimming removed 3 bases from V and 0 bases from J; junction bases left unmatched: 7. This CDR3 has 16 amino acids. Germline V gene lookup returns CDR1 SGHRS and CDR2 YFSETQ. The CDR3 region is CASSYLAGRASYEQYF. The CDR3, as DNA: TGCGCCAGCAGCTACCTAGCGGGACGGGCCTCCTACGAGCAGTACTTC.

The chain employs TRBV6-5 and TRBJ1-3; D not certain. Per the germline V gene, CDR1 is MNHEY and CDR2 is SVGAGI. V was shortened by 6 bases and J by 0 bases, with 9 bases between the two germline ends. This CDR3 is 14 amino acids long. The CDR3, as DNA: TGTGCCAGCAGGGTCAGTGGCTCTGGAAACACCATATATTTT. Translation gives CASRVSGSGNTIYF.

CDR3 region: CASGRSGGQRSGELFF. CDR3 in DNA: TGTGCCAGCGGCCGTTCGGGGGGCCAACGGTCCGGGGAGCTGTTTTTT. This chain uses TRBV28 with TRBJ2-2; maybe TRBD2 (7 bases). This CDR3 is built from 16 residues. The V gene's germline CDR1 is MDHEN and CDR2 SYDVKM. Trimming cost V 8 bases and J 6 bases, with 22 bases left between them.

The genes are TRBV21-1 and TRBJ1-4; the table gives TRBD1 as D, unverified against the DNA. TRBV21-1 is reported as a pseudogene. There are 16 residues in the CDR3. In DNA, the CDR3 is TGTGCCAGCAGCAAAGTCACAGGGAAAGGGTATGAAAAACTGTTTTTT. Residues: CASSKVTGKGYEKLFF.

V gene TRBV28 combines with J gene TRBJ2-1; D unclear. The CDR3 runs 14 residues. Trimming left V 7 bases short and J 0 bases short, with 10 bases between. Germline assignment: CDR1 MDHEN and CDR2 SYDVKM. CDR3 sequence reads: CASTYPSSYNEQFF. The CDR3, as DNA: TGTGCCAGCACTTACCCTAGCTCCTACAATGAGCAGTTCTTC.

The V gene is TRBV14, the J gene TRBJ2-7; weak D call: TRBD1 (7 bases). This CDR3 has 15 residues. CDR1 is SGHDN, CDR2 FVKESK, per germline. The V gene lost 4 bases and the J gene lost 1 base, with 14 bases spanning the gap. The CDR3 DNA reads TGTGCCAGCAGCCCTCTGACAGGGAGGTCCTACGAGCAGTACTTC. Amino acid sequence: CASSPLTGRSYEQYF.

The chain combines TRBV10-3 with TRBJ2-1, with D maybe TRBD2 (6 bases). This CDR3 comprises 12 residues. Germline V gene data show CDR1 as ENHRY and CDR2 as SYGVKD. Trimming left V 6 bases short and J 9 bases short, with 12 bases between. The CDR3 region is CAISPGEGEQFF. CDR3 nucleotide sequence: TGTGCCATCAGCCCGGGAGAAGGTGAGCAGTTCTTC.

This clone was recorded once. The CDR3: CASSQAGDQPQHF. The CDR3 bases are TGTGCCAGCAGCCAGGCGGGGGATCAGCCCCAGCATTTT. The chain joins TRBV7-9 to TRBJ1-5; D might be TRBD1 (5 bases). Trimming took 5 bases from V and 5 from J, leaving 10 bases between them. Germline V gives CDR1 SEHNR, CDR2 FQNEAQ (reference sequence). CDR3 length: 13 amino acids.

The rearrangement uses TRBV4-1 and TRBJ1-3; D perhaps matches TRBD1 (5 bases). The length of the CDR3 is 16 residues. Between the trimmed V and J ends, which lost 0 bases and 0 bases, there was a span of 9 bases. Germline V gene data show CDR1 as MGHRA and CDR2 as YSYEKL. The CDR3, as DNA: TGCGCCAGCAGCCAAGAATCGACAGACTCTGGAAACACCATATATTTT. Its protein is CASSQESTDSGNTIYF.

This clone has only one observation. The chain joins TRBV5-4 to TRBJ2-7; 12 bases line up with TRBD1. The germline gives CDR1 SGHNT, CDR2 YYREEE (reference sequence). After removal of 0 bases from V and 4 bases from J, the junction contained 5 bases not matched to a gene. The CDR3 consists of 16 residues. CDR3 nucleotides: TGTGCCAGCAGCTTGGCACCGGGACAGGGGGCTTACGAGCAGTACTTC. Its protein is CASSLAPGQGAYEQYF.

Comments on this clone: The same CDR3 can be traced to other DNA sequences in this sample. The chain uses TRBV28 and TRBJ1-1; the D gene is possibly TRBD1 (5 bases). The length of the CDR3 is 16 residues. The V gene's germline CDR1 is MDHEN and CDR2 SYDVKM. Trimming took 1 base from V and 1 from J, leaving 13 bases between them. As DNA, the CDR3 is TGTGCCAGCAGTTTATTAGATCGGGGGGGGAACACTGAAGCTTTCTTT. Its protein is CASSLLDRGGNTEAFF.

The V gene is TRBV27, the J gene TRBJ2-7; no clear D gene. The CDR3 runs 14 residues. The germline V gene encodes CDR1 MNHEY and CDR2 SMNVEV (reference sequence). The ends were cut back, 5 bases at V and 2 bases at J, with 13 bases in the middle. For the CDR3, the DNA is TGTGCCAGCAGTCCAACTGTGCCGCCCTACGAGCAGTACTTC. It translates to CASSPTVPPYEQYF.

V is TRBV7-2 and J is TRBJ2-3, with TRBD2 identical over 7 bases. This CDR3 is built from 13 residues. Germline CDR1 and CDR2: SGHTA and FQGNSA. J gave up 6 bases and V 6 bases, and 6 bases lay outside the gene matches. The CDR3 DNA reads as TGTGCCAGCAGACGCGGGGGTGGGGATACGCAGTATTTT. This translates into CASRRGGGDTQYF.